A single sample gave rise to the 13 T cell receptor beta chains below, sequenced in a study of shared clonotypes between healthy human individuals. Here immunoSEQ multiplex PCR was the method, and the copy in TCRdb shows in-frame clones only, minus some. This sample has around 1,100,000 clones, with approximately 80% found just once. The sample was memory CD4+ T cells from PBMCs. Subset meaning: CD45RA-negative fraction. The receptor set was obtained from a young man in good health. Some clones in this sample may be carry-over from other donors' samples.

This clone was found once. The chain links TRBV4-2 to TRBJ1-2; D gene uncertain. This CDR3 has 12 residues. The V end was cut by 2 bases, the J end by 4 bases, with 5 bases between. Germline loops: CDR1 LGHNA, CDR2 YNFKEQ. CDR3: CASSQPGYGYTF. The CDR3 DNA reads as TGTGCCAGCAGCCAACCAGGCTATGGCTACACCTTC.

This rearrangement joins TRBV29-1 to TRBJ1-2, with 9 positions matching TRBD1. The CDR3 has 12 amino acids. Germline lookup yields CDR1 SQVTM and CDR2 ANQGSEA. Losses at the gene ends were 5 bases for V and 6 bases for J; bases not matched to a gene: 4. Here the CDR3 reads CSVWDRVDGYTF. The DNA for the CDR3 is TGCAGCGTTTGGGACAGGGTGGATGGCTACACCTTC. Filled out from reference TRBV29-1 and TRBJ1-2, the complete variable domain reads SAVISQKPSRDICQRGTSLTIQCQVDSQVTMMFWYRQQPGQSLTLIATANQGSEATYESGFVIDKFPISRPNLTFSTLTVSNMSPEDSSIYLCSVWDRVDGYTFGSGTRLTVV.

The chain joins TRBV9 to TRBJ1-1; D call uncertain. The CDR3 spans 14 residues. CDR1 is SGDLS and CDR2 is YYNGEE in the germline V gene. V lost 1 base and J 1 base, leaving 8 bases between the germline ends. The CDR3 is CASSVRSQNTEAFF. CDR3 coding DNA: TGTGCCAGCAGCGTAAGGAGCCAGAACACTGAAGCTTTCTTT.

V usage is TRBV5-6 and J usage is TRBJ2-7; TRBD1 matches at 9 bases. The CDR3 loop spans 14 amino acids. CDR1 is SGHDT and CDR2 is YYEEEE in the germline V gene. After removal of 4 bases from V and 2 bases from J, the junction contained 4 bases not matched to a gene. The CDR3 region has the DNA TGTGCCAGCAGCGGGGGGACAGGGCCCTACGAGCAGTACTTC. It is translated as CASSGGTGPYEQYF.

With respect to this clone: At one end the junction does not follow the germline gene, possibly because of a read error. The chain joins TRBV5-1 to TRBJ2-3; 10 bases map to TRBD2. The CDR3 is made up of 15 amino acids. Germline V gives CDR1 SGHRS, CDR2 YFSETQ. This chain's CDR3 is CASRLASGSTDTQYF. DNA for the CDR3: TGCGCCAGCAGATTGGCTAGCGGGAGTACAGATACGCAGTATTTT.

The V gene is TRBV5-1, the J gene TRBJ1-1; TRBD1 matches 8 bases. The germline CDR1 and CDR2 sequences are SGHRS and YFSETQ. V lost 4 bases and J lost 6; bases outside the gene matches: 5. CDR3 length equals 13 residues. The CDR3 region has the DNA TGCGCCAGCAGCACCGACAGGGGCCCTGAAGCTTTCTTT. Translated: CASSTDRGPEAFF. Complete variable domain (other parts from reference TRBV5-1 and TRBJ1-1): KAGVTQTPRYLIKTRGQQVTLSCSPISGHRSVSWYQQTPGQGLQFLFEYFSETQRNKGNFPGRFSGRQFSNSRSEMNVSTLELGDSALYLCASSTDRGPEAFFGQGTRLTVV.

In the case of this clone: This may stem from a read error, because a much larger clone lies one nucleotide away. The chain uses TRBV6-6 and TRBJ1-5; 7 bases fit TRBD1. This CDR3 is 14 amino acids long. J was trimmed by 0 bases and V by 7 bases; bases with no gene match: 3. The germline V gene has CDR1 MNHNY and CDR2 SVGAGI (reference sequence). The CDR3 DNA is TGTGCCAGCACGACAGGGAATAGCAATCAGCCCCAGCATTTT. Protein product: CASTTGNSNQPQHF.

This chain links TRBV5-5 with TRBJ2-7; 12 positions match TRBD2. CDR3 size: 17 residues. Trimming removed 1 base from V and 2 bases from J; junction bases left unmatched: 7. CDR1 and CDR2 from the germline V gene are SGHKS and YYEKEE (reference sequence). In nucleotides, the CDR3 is TGTGCCAGCAGCTTGAGTTGGACTAGCGGGACCCCCTACGAGCAGTACTTC. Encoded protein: CASSLSWTSGTPYEQYF.

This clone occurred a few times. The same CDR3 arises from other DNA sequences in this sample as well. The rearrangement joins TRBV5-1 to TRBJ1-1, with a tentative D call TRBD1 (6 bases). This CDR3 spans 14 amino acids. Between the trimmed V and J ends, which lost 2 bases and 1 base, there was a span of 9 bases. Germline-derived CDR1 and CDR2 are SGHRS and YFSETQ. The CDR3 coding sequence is TGCGCCAGCAGCTTACAGACAGGGAACACTGAAGCTTTCTTT. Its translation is CASSLQTGNTEAFF.

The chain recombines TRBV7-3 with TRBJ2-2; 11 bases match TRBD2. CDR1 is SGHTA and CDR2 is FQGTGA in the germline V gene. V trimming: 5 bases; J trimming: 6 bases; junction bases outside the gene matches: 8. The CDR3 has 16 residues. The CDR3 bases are TGTGCCAGCAGCCGCACTAGCGGGAGTGGGTCCGGGGAGCTGTTTTTT. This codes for CASSRTSGSGSGELFF.

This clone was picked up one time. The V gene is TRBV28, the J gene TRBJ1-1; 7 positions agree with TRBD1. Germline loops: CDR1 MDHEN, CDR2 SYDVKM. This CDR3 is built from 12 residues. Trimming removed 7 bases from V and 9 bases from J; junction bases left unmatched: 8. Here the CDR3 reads CASIDRVMKAFF. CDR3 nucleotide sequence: TGTGCCAGCATCGACAGGGTTATGAAAGCTTTCTTT.

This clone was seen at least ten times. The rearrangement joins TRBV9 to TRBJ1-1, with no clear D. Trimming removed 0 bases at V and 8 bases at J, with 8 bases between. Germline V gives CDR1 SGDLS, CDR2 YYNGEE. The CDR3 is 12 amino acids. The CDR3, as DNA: TGTGCCAGCAGCGTAGAGGGCAGGGAAGCTTTCTTT. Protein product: CASSVEGREAFF.

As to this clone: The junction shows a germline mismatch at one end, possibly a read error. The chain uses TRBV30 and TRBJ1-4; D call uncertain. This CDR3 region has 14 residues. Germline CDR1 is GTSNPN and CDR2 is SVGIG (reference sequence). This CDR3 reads CAWTPWGGREKLLF. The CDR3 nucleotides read TGTGCCTGGACCCCTTGGGGAGGACGGGAAAAACTGCTTTTT.